The 13 T cell receptor beta chains below all came from one sample that was sequenced in a study of T cell repertoires in cytomegalovirus infection. Antigens for these TCRs are unknown. MiXCR was run by TCRdb on the reads, yielding one entry per CDR3 protein. The sample consists of fewer than 85,000 distinct CDR3 sequences, about 44% of them appearing once. The sample was CD8+ T cells from cultured PBMCs, taken from culture after CMV antigen stimulation. The receptors here all came from a human donor in good health (CMV status not recorded). Some clones in this sample may be carry-over from other donors' samples.

The V gene is TRBV7-9, the J gene TRBJ2-1, with 8 bases lining up with TRBD2. This CDR3 comprises 16 residues. V lost 5 bases and J lost 8; bases outside the gene matches: 14. The V gene's germline CDR1 is SEHNR and CDR2 FQNEAQ (reference sequence). CDR3 bases: TGTGCCAGCAGCCCGGAGCCGCGGGAGGTTCAGGATGAGCAGTTCTTC. This gives the protein CASSPEPREVQDEQFF.

This chain connects TRBV6-5 to TRBJ1-1; 7 nucleotides line up with TRBD1. The CDR3 extends over 14 amino acids. Germline-derived CDR1 and CDR2 are MNHEY and SVGAGI. The ends lost 4 bases at V and 0 bases at J; junction bases unmatched: 2. CDR3 in DNA: TGTGCCAGCAGTTCGGGACAGCTGAACACTGAAGCTTTCTTT. Translating gives CASSSGQLNTEAFF.

This clonotype was counted a few times. The chain recombines TRBV7-3 with TRBJ2-1; 9 bases are shared with TRBD1. The V gene's germline CDR1 is SGHTA and CDR2 FQGTGA. The CDR3 extends over 15 amino acids. V lost 4 bases to trimming and J lost 3 bases; unmatched junction nucleotides: 4. The CDR3 sequence: CASSYRQGVYNEQFF. In nucleotides, the CDR3 is TGTGCCAGCAGCTACCGACAGGGGGTCTACAATGAGCAGTTCTTC. The full variable domain, with the rest looked up from reference TRBV7-3 and TRBJ2-1, is GAGVSQTPSNKVTEKGKYVELRCDPISGHTALYWYRQSLGQGPEFLIYFQGTGAADDSGLPNDRFFAVRPEGSVSTLKIQRTERGDSAVYLCASSYRQGVYNEQFFGPGTRLTVL.

This clonotype was detected once. The chain employs TRBV14 and TRBJ1-1; D possibly corresponds to TRBD1 (5 bases). CDR1 and CDR2 from the germline V gene are SGHDN and FVKESK. Between the trimmed V and J ends, which lost 1 base and 5 bases, there was a span of 11 bases. The length of the CDR3 is 14 residues. The CDR3 nucleotides read TGTGCCAGCAGCCAAGTCTCTGGGGGTACTGAAGCTTTCTTT. Its translation is CASSQVSGGTEAFF.

DNA for the CDR3: TGTGCCAGCAGCGAGAACTATGGCTACACCTTC. This translates into CASSENYGYTF. V is TRBV5-4 and J is TRBJ1-2; D is undetermined. The CDR3 contains 11 residues. Trimming cost V 4 bases and J 2 bases, with 3 bases left between them. In germline, CDR1 is SGHNT, CDR2 YYREEE (reference sequence).

DNA for the CDR3: TGTGCCAGCAGACAGAGCTCCTATAATTCACCCCTCCACTTT. It is translated as CASRQSSYNSPLHF. This sequence joins TRBV6-5 and TRBJ1-6; the D is unclear. The CDR3 is 14 residues long. Germline V gives CDR1 MNHEY, CDR2 SVGAGI. The germline V and J ends were trimmed by 6 bases and 0 bases, with 6 bases remaining between them.

This clonotype came up once. The J gene is TRBJ2-7, the V gene TRBV7-4; weak D call: TRBD2 (5 bases). Looked up from germline, CDR1 is SGHVT and CDR2 is SQSDAQ. The CDR3 totals 13 residues. Trimming removed 8 bases from V and 6 bases from J, with 17 bases in between. The CDR3: CASGKGGLGEQYF. The CDR3 bases are TGTGCCAGCGGTAAAGGAGGATTGGGCGAGCAGTACTTC.

This chain links TRBV5-8 with TRBJ1-3; D is perhaps TRBD1 (5 bases). The CDR3 has 14 amino acids. Germline loops: CDR1 SGHTS, CDR2 YDEGEE. With 5 bases removed from V and 4 bases from J, the gap between germline ends came to 13 bases. The CDR3 DNA reads TGTGCCAGCAGGTCGCAGGGATACGGAAACACCATATATTTT. This encodes CASRSQGYGNTIYF.

The CDR3 loop reads CASSLLLAGGPYEQFF. The CDR3, as DNA: TGTGCCAGCAGTTTACTGCTAGCGGGGGGGCCGTACGAGCAGTTCTTC. V is TRBV27 and J is TRBJ2-1, with 12 bases aligning to TRBD2. The CDR3 has 16 residues. V was clipped by 2 bases and J by 10 bases; unmatched bases: 9. Germline lookup yields CDR1 MNHEY and CDR2 SMNVEV (reference sequence).

This chain links TRBV11-2 with TRBJ2-7; D not resolved. Looked up from germline, CDR1 is SGHAT and CDR2 is FQNNGV. Between the trimmed V and J ends, which lost 0 bases and 1 base, there was a span of 10 bases. The CDR3 runs 15 residues. Written as DNA, the CDR3 is TGTGCCAGCAGCTTAGATCTTGGCAAGTCCTACGAGCAGTACTTC. Protein product: CASSLDLGKSYEQYF.

This chain joins TRBV20-1 and TRBJ2-3; D is perhaps TRBD2 (6 bases). The germline CDR1 and CDR2 sequences are DFQATT and SNEGSKA (reference sequence). The CDR3 spans 15 residues. The V and J ends lost 6 bases and 2 bases respectively, with 18 bases between them. The CDR3 here is CSALGSGDPTDTQYF. CDR3 nucleotides: TGCAGTGCACTAGGTTCGGGGGACCCCACAGATACGCAGTATTTT.

This clonotype was counted a few times. The V and J genes are TRBV10-3 and TRBJ1-1, with D hard to call. Per germline, CDR1 ENHRY and CDR2 SYGVKD. The V end was cut by 5 bases, the J end by 1 base, with 8 bases between. There are 13 residues in the CDR3. CDR3 protein: CAISFSGNTEAFF. CDR3 nucleotides: TGTGCCATCAGTTTTTCAGGGAACACTGAAGCTTTCTTT.

This sequence joins TRBV12-3 or TRBV12-4 and TRBJ1-6; 7 positions agree with TRBD1. This CDR3 region has 17 residues. With V trimmed by 5 bases and J by 7 bases, 14 bases remained unmatched. The CDR3 spells CASSPPTGRGKNSPLHF. The CDR3 coding sequence is TGTGCCAGCAGTCCTCCGACAGGGAGGGGGAAAAATTCACCCCTCCACTTT.